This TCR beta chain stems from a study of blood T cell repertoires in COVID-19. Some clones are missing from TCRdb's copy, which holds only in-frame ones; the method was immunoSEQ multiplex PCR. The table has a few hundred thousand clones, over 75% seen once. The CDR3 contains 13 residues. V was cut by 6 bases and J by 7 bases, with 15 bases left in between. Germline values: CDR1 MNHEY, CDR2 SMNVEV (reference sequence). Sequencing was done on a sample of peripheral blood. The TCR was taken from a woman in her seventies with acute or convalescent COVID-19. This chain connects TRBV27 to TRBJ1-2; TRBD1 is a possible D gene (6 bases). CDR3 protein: CASRAGGGAGYTF. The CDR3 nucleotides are TGTGCCAGCAGGGCGGGAGGGGGTGCTGGCTACACCTTC.